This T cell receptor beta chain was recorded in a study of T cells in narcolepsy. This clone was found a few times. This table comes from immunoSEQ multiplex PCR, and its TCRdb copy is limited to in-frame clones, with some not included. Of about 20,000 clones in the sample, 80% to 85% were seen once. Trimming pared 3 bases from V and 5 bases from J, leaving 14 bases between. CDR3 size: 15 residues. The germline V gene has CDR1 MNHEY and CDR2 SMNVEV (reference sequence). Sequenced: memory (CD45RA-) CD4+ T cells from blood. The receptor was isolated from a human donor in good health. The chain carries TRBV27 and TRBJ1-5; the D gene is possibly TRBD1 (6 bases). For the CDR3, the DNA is TGTGCCAGCAGTTTCCGCAGGGGCGCCCATCAGCCCCAGCATTTT. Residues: CASSFRRGAHQPQHF.